The present TCR beta chain was sequenced within a study of blood T cell repertoires in COVID-19. Original processing methods: Estimates of nucleated cell counts were drawn from the amplification of reference gene primers. Profiling relied on immunoSEQ multiplex PCR, and the TCRdb table lists in-frame clones only, not all of them. D and trimming were read from the DNA, whereas the V and J calls and clone size are those reported in that table. The sample includes roughly 70,000 clones, 70% to 80% of them seen just once. CDR1 is MDHEN, CDR2 SYDVKM, per germline. CDR3 size: 15 residues. Trimming took 4 bases from V and 3 from J; bases not matched to a gene: 9. This clone was seen ten or more times.

The sample was peripheral blood. The clonotype was recovered from a man in his 70s with acute or convalescent COVID-19. This chain links TRBV28 with TRBJ2-7, with 7 bases fitting TRBD1. CDR3 nucleotide sequence: TGTGCCAGCAGTTACCCAGGACAGGCCATCTACGAGCAGTACTTC. Encoded protein: CASSYPGQAIYEQYF. The whole variable domain, remainder taken from reference TRBV28 and TRBJ2-7, is DVKVTQSSRYLVKRTGEKVFLECVQDMDHENMFWYRQDPGLGLRLIYFSYDVKMKEKGDIPEGYSVSREKKERFSLILESASTNQTSMYLCASSYPGQAIYEQYFGPGTRLTVT.